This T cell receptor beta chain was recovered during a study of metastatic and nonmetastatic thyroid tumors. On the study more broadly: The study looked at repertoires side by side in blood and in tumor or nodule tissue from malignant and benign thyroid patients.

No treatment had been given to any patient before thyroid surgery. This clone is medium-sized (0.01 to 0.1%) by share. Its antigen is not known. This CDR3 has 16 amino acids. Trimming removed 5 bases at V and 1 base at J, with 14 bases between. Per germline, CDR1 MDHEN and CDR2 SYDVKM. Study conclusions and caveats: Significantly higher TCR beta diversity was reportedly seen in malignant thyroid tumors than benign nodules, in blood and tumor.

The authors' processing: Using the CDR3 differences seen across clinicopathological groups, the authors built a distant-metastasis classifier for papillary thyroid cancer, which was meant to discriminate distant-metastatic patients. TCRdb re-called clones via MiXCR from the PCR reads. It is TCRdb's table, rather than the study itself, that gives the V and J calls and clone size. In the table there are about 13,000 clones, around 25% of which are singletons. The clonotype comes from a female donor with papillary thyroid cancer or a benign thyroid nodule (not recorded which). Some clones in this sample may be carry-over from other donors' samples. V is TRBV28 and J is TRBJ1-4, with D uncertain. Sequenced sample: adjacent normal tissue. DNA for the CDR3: TGTGCCAGCAGTCCGTCCGGACGGTTAACTAATGAAAAACTGTTTTTT. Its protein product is CASSPSGRLTNEKLFF.